The text below deals with one T cell receptor beta chain. As processed by the authors: Estimation of nucleated cell counts was performed using reference gene primer amplification. Sequenced by immunoSEQ multiplex PCR; TCRdb stores in-frame clones only, minus some. For V, J and clone size, that table is used; D and trimming come from the DNA. This repertoire shows 150,000 or so clones, roughly nine tenths found once; its top ten account for roughly 13%. This entry comes from a study of blood T cell repertoires in COVID-19. Whole-study context: Sites in the United States, Italy and Spain provided acute and convalescent COVID-19 samples. T cells, B-cell-depleted T cells, or PBMCs provided the cDNA or gDNA that served as material.

V was trimmed by 0 bases and J by 3 bases, leaving 9 bases between them. CDR3 length: 14 residues. Germline loops: CDR1 SGHRS, CDR2 YFSETQ. This clonotype was obtained from a man younger than 35 with COVID-19, enrolled during active disease. The sequencing sample was made of peripheral blood. This chain joins TRBV5-1 and TRBJ1-1, with unresolved D. The CDR3 spells CASSLVWLDTEAFF. DNA for the CDR3: TGCGCCAGCAGCTTGGTTTGGTTAGACACTGAAGCTTTCTTT.